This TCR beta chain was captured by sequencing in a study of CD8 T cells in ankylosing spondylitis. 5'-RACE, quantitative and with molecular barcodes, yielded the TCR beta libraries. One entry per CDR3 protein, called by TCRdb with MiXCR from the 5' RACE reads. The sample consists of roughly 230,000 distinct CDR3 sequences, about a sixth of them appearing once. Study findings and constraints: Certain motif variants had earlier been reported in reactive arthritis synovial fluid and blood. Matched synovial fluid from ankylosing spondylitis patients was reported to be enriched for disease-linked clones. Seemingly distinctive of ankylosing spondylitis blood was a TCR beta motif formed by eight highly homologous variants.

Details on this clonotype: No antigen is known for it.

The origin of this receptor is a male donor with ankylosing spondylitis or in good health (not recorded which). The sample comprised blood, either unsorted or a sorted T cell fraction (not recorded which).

CDR3 DNA: TGCGCCAGCAGCTTGGTCCAGCGGGAGTTAGAAGAGCAGTTCTTC. Its protein is CASSLVQRELEEQFF. The chain employs TRBV5-1 and TRBJ2-1, with TRBD2 identical over 8 bases. Germline V gives CDR1 SGHRS, CDR2 YFSETQ. The V gene end was trimmed by 0 bases and the J gene end by 10 bases; junction bases not matched to a gene: 9. The CDR3 sequence is 15 residues long.